The 32 T cell receptor beta chains in this list originate from one sample, sequenced in a study of OX40 agonist ivuxolimab in advanced cancers. The protocol was immunoSEQ multiplex PCR, while the TCRdb copy is restricted to in-frame clones and leaves out a portion. Of about 96,000 clones in the sample, around 80% were seen once. The sample was CD4+ or CD8+ T cells sorted from blood, taken in a trial of the OX40 agonist ivuxolimab. The receptors derive from an adult with an advanced solid tumor such as melanoma, head and neck, liver or kidney cancer.

This clone has only one observation. This chain joins TRBV19 and TRBJ2-6, with D maybe TRBD1 (6 bases). Germline lookup yields CDR1 LNHDA and CDR2 SQIVND (reference sequence). Trimming cost V 6 bases and J 1 base, with 13 bases left between them. The CDR3 runs 16 residues. The CDR3 spells CASSHIQGSGANVLTF. In nucleotides, the CDR3 is TGTGCCAGTAGCCACATACAGGGATCTGGGGCCAACGTCCTGACTTTC. Full variable domain (missing parts from reference TRBV19 and TRBJ2-6): DGGITQSPKYLFRKEGQNVTLSCEQNLNHDAMYWYRQDPGQGLRLIYYSQIVNDFQKGDIAEGYSVSREKKESFPLTVTSAQKNPTAFYLCASSHIQGSGANVLTFGAGSRLTVL.

The chain links TRBV5-6 to TRBJ1-2; D remains ambiguous. V lost 0 bases to trimming and J lost 0 bases, with 9 bases between them. The germline CDR1 and CDR2 sequences are SGHDT and YYEEEE. The CDR3 consists of 15 residues. CDR3: CASSLGVISNYGYTF. CDR3 bases: TGTGCCAGCAGCTTGGGTGTGATCTCTAACTATGGCTACACCTTC.

The gene calls are TRBV18 and TRBJ1-1, with D unresolved. V dropped 3 bases and J dropped 5 bases, with 10 bases sitting between them. Germline CDR1 is KGHSH and CDR2 is LQKENI. The CDR3 totals 13 residues. This CDR3 is CASSPGSGTEAFF. CDR3 nucleotides: TGTGCCAGCTCACCGGGATCGGGGACTGAAGCTTTCTTT.

The chain has TRBV4-3 and TRBJ2-3, with D possibly matching TRBD1 (6 bases). The length of the CDR3 is 16 residues. The V end was cut by 0 bases, the J end by 2 bases, with 12 bases between. The germline V gene encodes CDR1 LGHNA and CDR2 YSLEER. CDR3 sequence (DNA): TGCGCCAGCAGCCAAGAGGATCAGGGGAACACAGATACGCAGTATTTT. It specifies CASSQEDQGNTDTQYF.

The V call is TRBV19, the J call TRBJ1-1; no firm D call. CDR3 length: 13 amino acids. Germline V lookup: CDR1 LNHDA, CDR2 SQIVND (reference sequence). V lost 7 bases, J lost 1 base, and 10 bases lay in between. CDR3: CASNEYPNTEAFF. CDR3 bases: TGTGCCAGTAACGAGTACCCGAACACTGAAGCTTTCTTT.

This sequence joins TRBV18 and TRBJ2-1; 11 bases map to TRBD2. The CDR3 has 14 residues. Trimming cost V 6 bases and J 10 bases; bases outside gene matches: 8. Germline-derived CDR1 and CDR2 are KGHSH and LQKENI. The DNA of the CDR3 is TGTGCCAGCTCCCGTAGCGGGGGGGCACAGGAGCAGTTCTTC. This codes for CASSRSGGAQEQFF.

The V and J genes are TRBV4-3 and TRBJ2-7; the match to TRBD1 covers 8 bases. V shed 0 bases, J shed 6 bases, and the junction held 4 bases outside the gene matches. From germline, CDR1 is LGHNA and CDR2 YSLEER. This CDR3 contains 14 residues. The CDR3 nucleotides read TGCGCCAGCAGCCAAGACCCGGGGACAGGCGAGCAGTACTTC. This sequence encodes CASSQDPGTGEQYF.

The rearrangement joins TRBV9 to TRBJ1-6; D remains unclear. CDR1 and CDR2 from the germline V gene are SGDLS and YYNGEE. Trimming cost V 3 bases and J 7 bases, with 8 bases left between them. CDR3 length: 13 residues. The CDR3 nucleotides are TGTGCCAGCAGCGCTCCGGGGAATTCACCCCTCCACTTT. Translating gives CASSAPGNSPLHF.

The rearrangement uses TRBV9 and TRBJ2-4; 12 bases match TRBD2. J gave up 0 bases and V 6 bases, and 10 bases lay outside the gene matches. The CDR3 spans 18 residues. Per the germline V gene, CDR1 is SGDLS and CDR2 is YYNGEE. CDR3 region: CASTLGRLAGVAKNIQYF. CDR3 in DNA: TGTGCCAGCACCCTCGGGAGACTAGCGGGAGTAGCCAAAAACATTCAGTACTTC.

The CDR3 here is CASSLTGGNQPQHF. The CDR3 DNA sequence: TGCGCCAGCAGCTTAACGGGAGGCAATCAGCCCCAGCATTTT. The J gene is TRBJ1-5, the V gene TRBV5-1; no definite D call. This CDR3 is 14 amino acids long. Looked up from germline, CDR1 is SGHRS and CDR2 is YFSETQ. V lost 2 bases and J lost 2, with 8 bases in between.

The CDR3 DNA reads TGTGCCAGCAGCTTTTCGTCACAGGCGCTCTACAATGAGCAGTTCTTC. As protein: CASSFSSQALYNEQFF. The V gene is TRBV7-6, the J gene TRBJ2-1; D might be TRBD1 (5 bases). Germline V gene data show CDR1 as SGHVS and CDR2 as FNYEAQ. V dropped 3 bases and J dropped 3 bases, with 15 bases sitting between them. CDR3 size: 16 residues.

The V gene is TRBV9, the J gene TRBJ2-7, with TRBD2 matching over 10 bases. Germline CDR1 and CDR2: SGDLS and YYNGEE. The ends lost 3 bases at V and 5 bases at J; junction bases unmatched: 5. CDR3 length: 14 residues. The CDR3 coding sequence is TGTGCCAGCAGCGACTTAGCGGGAGGAAACGAGCAGTACTTC. It translates to CASSDLAGGNEQYF.

The rearrangement uses TRBV5-1 and TRBJ1-1; TRBD1 agrees at 9 bases. This CDR3 is 15 amino acids long. Germline loops: CDR1 SGHRS, CDR2 YFSETQ. Trimming removed 4 bases from V and 4 bases from J; junction bases left unmatched: 8. This chain's CDR3 is CASSTMTGGGTEAFF. For the CDR3, the DNA is TGCGCCAGCAGCACTATGACAGGGGGAGGCACTGAAGCTTTCTTT.

This clone was detected only a few times. This chain uses TRBV7-8 with TRBJ2-1, with TRBD2 matching 11 bases. CDR1 is SGHVS and CDR2 is FQNEAQ in the germline V gene. This CDR3 region has 15 residues. J was trimmed by 8 bases and V by 5 bases; bases with no gene match: 8. The CDR3 spells CASSLLAGGLDEQFF. The CDR3 DNA follows: TGTGCCAGCAGCCTGCTAGCGGGAGGCCTCGATGAGCAGTTCTTC.

The J gene is TRBJ1-5, the V gene TRBV5-4; the match to TRBD1 covers 7 bases. The V gene's germline CDR1 is SGHNT and CDR2 YYREEE (reference sequence). The CDR3 is 17 residues long. V was pared by 4 bases and J by 3 bases, with 13 bases of the junction left unmatched. CDR3 region: CASSTRQGFKINQPQHF. The CDR3 bases are TGTGCCAGCAGCACTAGACAGGGTTTTAAAATCAATCAGCCCCAGCATTTT.

The rearrangement links TRBV4-1 to TRBJ2-7; D may be TRBD2 (5 bases). V was trimmed by 1 base and J by 7 bases, leaving 14 bases between them. Germline V lookup: CDR1 MGHRA, CDR2 YSYEKL. The CDR3 is made up of 14 amino acids. The CDR3 here is CASSQGSEGREQYF. The CDR3 nucleotides read TGCGCCAGCAGCCAAGGTAGCGAGGGTCGGGAGCAGTACTTC.

The V call is TRBV21-1, the J call TRBJ2-7. TRBV21-1 is a listed pseudogene. The CDR3 runs to 16 residues. The CDR3 here is CASSKVPRWDPYEQYF. In DNA, the CDR3 is TGTGCCAGCAGCAAAGTGCCGAGGTGGGACCCCTACGAGCAGTACTTC.

The table lists this clone with a count of one. This chain connects TRBV5-1 to TRBJ1-4; D possibly corresponds to TRBD1 (5 bases). The CDR3 is 15 amino acids. Trimming stripped 8 bases from V and 0 bases from J, with 14 bases between. From germline, CDR1 is SGHRS and CDR2 YFSETQ. The CDR3 coding sequence is TGCGCCAGTAAACTTGGGGGGGCAACTAATGAAAAACTGTTTTTT. This gives the protein CASKLGGATNEKLFF.

The chain couples TRBV7-2 to TRBJ1-1; 7 positions agree with TRBD1. The CDR3 spans 15 residues. V lost 1 base, J lost 2 bases, and 4 bases stayed unmatched. Germline loops: CDR1 SGHTA, CDR2 FQGNSA. CDR3 DNA: TGTGCCAGCAGCTTAGGTGCAGGGGGTAACACTGAAGCTTTCTTT. Protein: CASSLGAGGNTEAFF.

This chain uses TRBV10-3 with TRBJ2-7; D not certain. The V gene's germline CDR1 is ENHRY and CDR2 SYGVKD. Trimming pared 8 bases from V and 4 bases from J, leaving 9 bases between. This CDR3 is 11 amino acids long. CDR3 loop: CAIASSYEQYF. CDR3 nucleotides: TGTGCCATCGCCTCCAGTTACGAGCAGTACTTC.

This chain's CDR3 is CASSRTGGNYGYTF. In DNA form, the CDR3 reads TGTGCCAGCAGTAGGACAGGGGGCAACTATGGCTACACCTTC. The V call is TRBV25-1, the J call TRBJ1-2; 11 nucleotides agree with TRBD1. J lost 2 bases, V lost 5 bases, and 1 base had no gene match. CDR3 length: 14 residues. Germline V gene lookup returns CDR1 MGHDK and CDR2 SYGVNS.

V and J are TRBV10-1 and TRBJ2-7; no firm D call. Per the germline V gene, CDR1 is WNHNN and CDR2 is SYGVQD (reference sequence). The length of the CDR3 is 13 residues. V lost 6 bases and J lost 7, with 16 bases in between. DNA of the CDR3: TGCGCCAGCAGCAGGACCGGCCCATTAGAGCAGTACTTC. Translated, it gives CASSRTGPLEQYF.

This clone was detected once. The chain carries TRBV11-3 and TRBJ1-2; 10 nucleotides align to TRBD1. Germline V gene lookup returns CDR1 SGHNT and CDR2 YENEEA. With 4 bases clipped from V and 4 bases from J, the junction kept 6 bases outside the gene matches. CDR3 length: 15 residues. In DNA form, the CDR3 reads TGTGCCAGCAGCTCTCCGGGACAGGGGTTCTATGGCTACACCTTC. Translating gives CASSSPGQGFYGYTF.

A single count supports this clone. The rearrangement links TRBV9 to TRBJ2-1, with 10 bases aligning to TRBD2. CDR3 length: 15 residues. CDR1 is SGDLS, CDR2 YYNGEE, per germline. Trimming at V came to 4 bases and at J to 3 bases, leaving 4 bases not matched to a gene. This CDR3 reads CASSPSSGGYNEQFF. The DNA of the CDR3 is TGTGCCAGCAGCCCATCTAGCGGGGGCTACAATGAGCAGTTCTTC.

This clone was seen many times. J is TRBJ2-2 and V is TRBV19; 8 nucleotides line up with TRBD1. After removal of 10 bases from V and 5 bases from J, the junction contained 12 bases not matched to a gene. The CDR3 sequence is 15 residues long. The germline V gene has CDR1 LNHDA and CDR2 SQIVND (reference sequence). This chain's CDR3 is CATTGQGSRTGELFF. DNA of the CDR3: TGTGCCACAACCGGACAGGGAAGTAGAACCGGGGAGCTGTTTTTT. The full variable domain, in which reference TRBV19 and TRBJ2-2 provide the parts outside the CDR3, is DGGITQSPKYLFRKEGQNVTLSCEQNLNHDAMYWYRQDPGQGLRLIYYSQIVNDFQKGDIAEGYSVSREKKESFPLTVTSAQKNPTAFYLCATTGQGSRTGELFFGEGSRLTVL.

The chain uses TRBV18 and TRBJ2-4; 14 bases fit TRBD2. Germline assignment: CDR1 KGHSH and CDR2 LQKENI. The CDR3 loop spans 18 amino acids. Losses at the gene ends were 2 bases for V and 0 bases for J; bases not matched to a gene: 3. The CDR3: CASSPRTSGGLAKNIQYF. The CDR3 coding sequence is TGTGCCAGCTCACCAAGGACTAGCGGGGGGTTAGCCAAAAACATTCAGTACTTC.

The chain carries TRBV19 and TRBJ2-2; D unresolved. V was pared by 5 bases and J by 2 bases, with 3 bases between. The germline gives CDR1 LNHDA, CDR2 SQIVND (reference sequence). The CDR3 runs 12 residues. DNA of the CDR3: TGTGCCAGTAGTCATAACACCGGGGAGCTGTTTTTT. This codes for CASSHNTGELFF.

The V call is TRBV6-5, the J call TRBJ2-3; 9 bases line up with TRBD1. Trimming removed 5 bases from V and 3 bases from J; junction bases left unmatched: 6. Germline-derived CDR1 and CDR2 are MNHEY and SVGAGI. There are 15 residues in the CDR3. The CDR3 loop is CASSPGQGGTDTQYF. The CDR3 DNA is TGTGCCAGCAGTCCGGGACAGGGTGGTACAGATACGCAGTATTTT.

This sequence joins TRBV21-1 and TRBJ2-1; the D call in the table, TRBD2, was not verified against the DNA. TRBV21-1 is listed as a pseudogene. The CDR3 spans 16 residues. CDR3 coding DNA: TGTGCCAGCAACAAAGGACTATCCGCTTCCTACAATGAGCAGTTCTTC. It encodes CASNKGLSASYNEQFF.

The chain links TRBV4-3 to TRBJ1-2, with TRBD1 matching over 8 bases. Germline CDR1 is LGHNA and CDR2 is YSLEER. V was clipped by 3 bases and J by 4 bases; unmatched bases: 7. The CDR3 loop spans 15 amino acids. For the CDR3, the DNA is TGCGCCAGCAGCCAGGCTACAGGGGGAGGCTATGGCTACACCTTC. Translating gives CASSQATGGGYGYTF.

This clone is deemed medium-sized. CDR3 coding DNA: TGTGCCATCAGTGAGTCGAACTCCCATAGCAATCAGCCCCAGCATTTT. Translation gives CAISESNSHSNQPQHF. The rearrangement uses TRBV10-3 and TRBJ1-5; D is unresolved. V was clipped by 0 bases and J by 0 bases, with 9 bases between them. This CDR3 spans 16 amino acids. Germline V gives CDR1 ENHRY, CDR2 SYGVKD.

The rearrangement uses TRBV6-5 and TRBJ2-1; 13 bases fit TRBD2. After removal of 2 bases from V and 5 bases from J, the junction contained 3 bases not matched to a gene. CDR1 and CDR2 (germline): MNHEY, SVGAGI. CDR3 size: 16 residues. The CDR3 bases are TGTGCCAGCAGTTACCAACTAGCGGGAGGGGACAATGAGCAGTTCTTC. Protein: CASSYQLAGGDNEQFF.